This TCR beta chain comes out of a study of T cell responses to AZD1222 COVID-19 vaccine. Germline V gene data show CDR1 as MDHEN and CDR2 as SYDVKM. The CDR3 sequence is 16 residues long. Trimming shortened V by 8 bases and J by 4 bases, and 21 bases separated the two germline ends. The table came from immunoSEQ multiplex PCR; TCRdb's copy has only in-frame clones and leaves some out. This sample has under 140,000 clones, with roughly nine tenths found just once. The chain couples TRBV28 to TRBJ1-5, with D unresolved. This TCR came from an adult in good health. This sample comprised peripheral blood, obtained on day 0 of AZD1222 vaccination. CDR3 in DNA: TGTGCCAGCTCTGGAGGGAGGGTCACGGTAAATCAGCCCCAGCATTTT. Translation gives CASSGGRVTVNQPQHF.